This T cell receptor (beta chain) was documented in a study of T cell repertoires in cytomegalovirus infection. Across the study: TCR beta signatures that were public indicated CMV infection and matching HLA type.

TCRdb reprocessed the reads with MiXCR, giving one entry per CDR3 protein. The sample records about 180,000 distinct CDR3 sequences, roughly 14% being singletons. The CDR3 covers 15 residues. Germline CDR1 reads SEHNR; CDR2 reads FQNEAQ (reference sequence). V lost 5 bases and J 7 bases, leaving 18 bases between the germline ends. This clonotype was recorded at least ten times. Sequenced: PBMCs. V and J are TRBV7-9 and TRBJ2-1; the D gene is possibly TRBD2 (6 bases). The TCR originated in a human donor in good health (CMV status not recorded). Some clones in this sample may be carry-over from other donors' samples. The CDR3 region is CASSQAGGPGNEQFF. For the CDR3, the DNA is TGTGCCAGCAGCCAAGCCGGGGGTCCTGGGAATGAGCAGTTCTTC.